What follows is one T cell receptor beta chain and its context. Its cognate antigen has yet to be identified. Per-base qualities were not stored, and no clone one base away is much larger. The sample is drawn from a study of blood T cell repertoires in COVID-19 (TCRdb year 2020). Regarding the study in general: Collaborator samples came from the United States, Italy and Spain and covered acute and convalescent phases of COVID-19. The material from the prospective study consisted of cDNA or gDNA derived from T cells, B-cell-depleted T cells, or PBMCs. Subjects who had been exposed to COVID-19, were actively infected with it, or had recovered from it provided the deeply sampled blood TCRbeta repertoires that made up the dataset. The repertoires were released in a freely available public database meant as a resource for research on the immune response to SARS-CoV-2. The samples were drawn from the first 160 participants of the ongoing ImmuneRACE study and from some 1,300 subjects provided by 6 global collaborators. The sample metadata nearly always contained a de-identified subject ID, COVID-19 status, age in years and sex. HLA class I and class II types, where available, came from metadata supplied by the sample provider rather than from assay-based typing.

The cysteine opens and the phenylalanine closes a CDR3 of 16 amino acids. Just the 48-base CDR3 DNA is kept, in frame starting at base 1. V is cut by 0 bases and J by 4 bases, and the space between the germline ends is 15 bases. CDR1 LGHNA and CDR2 YSLEER are derived from the germline V gene. Overall study outcomes, separate from this receptor: How much clinical and demographic metadata was included differed by source and by participant, and the metadata was provided uncurated.

Collaborating institutions collected whole blood in K2EDTA tubes following their own protocols. For TCRbeta analysis, collaborator samples were shipped as frozen whole blood, as isolated PBMCs, or as DNA extracted from either sample type. TCRbeta CDR3 regions were amplified from genomic DNA using the immunoSEQ Assay, a bias-controlled multiplex PCR. The authors' analysis ran thus. Within the assay, amplification of reference gene primers was used to estimate how many nucleated cells each sample contained. To quantify the absolute abundance of each unique TCRbeta CDR3 rearrangement, sequence reads were collapsed and filtered. For each sample, productive Simpson clonality was calculated as the square root of Simpson's diversity index over productive rearrangements. The clones in this table, taken by TCRdb from immuneACCESS, are in-frame only. Not every clone is retained; where verified, under half of the shortfall comes from an unresolved V gene, and the cause of the rest is unknown. The V and J calls and clone size were taken over from that table, and D and trimming were inferred from the DNA. Recorded for this sample are about 110,000 clones; roughly four fifths of them occurred a single time. The top ten clonotypes cover approximately 15% of the sample.

The V and J segments used are TRBV4-3 and TRBJ1-2; 5 matching bases give a weak D call of TRBD1. The sequence derives from a woman aged 55-70 years with acute or convalescent COVID-19. Sequenced input: peripheral blood. The CDR3 has the sequence CASSQDFRQGPYGYTF. Read as DNA, the sequence is TGCGCCAGCAGCCAAGATTTTCGGCAGGGCCCCTATGGCTACACCTTC.